The clone carrying this T cell receptor beta chain has only one observation. Negative magnetic isolation gave CD8+ and CD4+ cells; FACS enriched CD8+ TEMRA. The sample comes from a study of CD8 T cells in Susac syndrome. About 0.45 to 1 ug RNA was reverse transcribed with random hexamers. Amplification of TCR beta CDR3 by immunoSEQ multiplex PCR spanned 54 Vbeta and 13 Jbeta. TCRdb recomputed calls from the immunoSEQ multiplex PCR reads with MiXCR, one row per CDR3 protein. The profile shows over 150,000 distinct CDR3 sequences, about 93% of them singletons. CDR1 is MDHEN and CDR2 is SYDVKM in the germline V gene. The CDR3 is made up of 14 amino acids. The trim removed 3 bases at V and 6 bases at J, leaving 2 bases unmatched.

The chain carries TRBV28 and TRBJ1-5; 10 nucleotides align to TRBD1. This receptor was obtained from a human donor with multiple sclerosis. Sequencing input: CD4+ T cells from PBMCs. CDR3 in amino acids: CASSFGTGAQPQHF. In DNA, the CDR3 is TGTGCCAGCAGTTTCGGGACAGGGGCTCAGCCCCAGCATTTT.